This T cell receptor (beta chain) appears in the sequencing data of a study of OX40 agonist ivuxolimab in advanced cancers. About the research overall: Ivuxolimab was delivered to patients intravenously every 2 weeks at doses spanning 0.01 to 10 mg/kg. The group had a mean age of roughly 65 years, ranged from about 23 to 85, and was 80% to 85% male.

General study findings and limits: Circulating CD4+ and CD8+ T cells showed clonal expansion by week 6 at 0.1 to 3.0 mg/kg.

V gave up 1 base and J gave up 3 bases; unmatched junction bases: 11. The CDR3 length is 17 residues. Germline V gene lookup returns CDR1 KGHSH and CDR2 LQKENI. TCRdb's table, derived via immunoSEQ multiplex PCR, lists solely in-frame clones and lacks some. The table shows some 150,000 clones, with 85% to 95% occurring only once. Turning to this clone: Its antigen is as yet unknown.

V is TRBV18 and J is TRBJ2-7; TRBD2 matches 8 bases. The specimen comprised CD4+ or CD8+ T cells sorted from blood, sampled in a trial of the OX40 agonist ivuxolimab. This sequence was found in an adult with an advanced solid tumor such as melanoma, head and neck, liver or kidney cancer. The CDR3 reads CASSPLPRGGQYYEQYF. Written as DNA, the CDR3 is TGTGCCAGCTCACCACTTCCCCGGGGGGGGCAGTACTACGAGCAGTACTTC.